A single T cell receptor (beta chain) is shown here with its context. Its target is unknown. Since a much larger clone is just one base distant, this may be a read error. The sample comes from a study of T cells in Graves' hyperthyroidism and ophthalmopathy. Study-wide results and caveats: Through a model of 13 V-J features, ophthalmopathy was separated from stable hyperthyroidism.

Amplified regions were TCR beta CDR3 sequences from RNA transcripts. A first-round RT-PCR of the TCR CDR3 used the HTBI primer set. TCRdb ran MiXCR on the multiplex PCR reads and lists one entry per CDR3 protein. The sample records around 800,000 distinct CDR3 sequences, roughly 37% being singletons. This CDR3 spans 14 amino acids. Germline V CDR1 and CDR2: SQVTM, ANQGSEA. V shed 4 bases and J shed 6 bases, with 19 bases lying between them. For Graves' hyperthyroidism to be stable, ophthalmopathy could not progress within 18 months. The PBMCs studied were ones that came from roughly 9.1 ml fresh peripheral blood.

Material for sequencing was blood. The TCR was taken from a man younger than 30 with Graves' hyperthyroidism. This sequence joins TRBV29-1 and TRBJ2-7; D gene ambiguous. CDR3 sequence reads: CSVVCVGYPFEQYF. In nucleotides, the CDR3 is TGCAGCGTTGTTTGTGTAGGGTATCCCTTCGAGCAGTACTTC.